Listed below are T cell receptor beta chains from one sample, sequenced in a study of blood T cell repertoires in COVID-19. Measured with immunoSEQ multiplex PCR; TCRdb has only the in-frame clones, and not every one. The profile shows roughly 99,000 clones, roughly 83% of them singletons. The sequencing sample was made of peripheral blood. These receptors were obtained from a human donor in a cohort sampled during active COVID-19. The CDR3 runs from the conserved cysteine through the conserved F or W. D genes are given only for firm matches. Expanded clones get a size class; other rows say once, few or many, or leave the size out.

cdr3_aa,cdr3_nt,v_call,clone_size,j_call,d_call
CAISDRGRGNTIYF,TGTGCCATCAGTGACAGGGGGAGAGGAAACACCATATATTTT,TRBV10-3,.,TRBJ1-3,TRBD1
CASRMGQVNTEAFF,TGTGCCAGCAGGATGGGACAGGTGAACACTGAAGCTTTCTTT,TRBV6-5,.,TRBJ1-1,TRBD1
CASGQGQGGNEQFF,TGTGCTAGTGGTCAAGGACAGGGTGGAAATGAGCAGTTCTTC,TRBV12-5,.,TRBJ2-1,TRBD1
CASRSGLLPFF,TGTGCCAGCAGATCGGGACTCCTCCCGTTCTTC,TRBV28,few,TRBJ2-1,.
CASRPLQTGRTAEAFF,TGTGCCAGTCGCCCCCTCCAGACAGGAAGAACAGCTGAAGCTTTCTTT,TRBV19,.,TRBJ1-1,.
CATSDADTGVGRDGYTF,TGTGCCACCAGTGATGCTGACACAGGGGTGGGACGGGATGGCTACACCTTC,TRBV24-1,.,TRBJ1-2,TRBD1
CACSYANTGELFF,TGTGCCTGTTCCTACGCGAACACCGGGGAGCTGTTTTTT,TRBV19,.,TRBJ2-2,.
CASSVAGDNQPQHF,TGTGCCAGCAGCGTAGCCGGGGACAATCAGCCCCAGCATTTT,TRBV9,.,TRBJ1-5,.
CASKYGTSDTGELFF,TGTGCCAGCAAATACGGGACTAGCGACACCGGGGAGCTGTTTTTT,TRBV9,.,TRBJ2-2,TRBD2
CASSQMTGAYNEQFF,TGTGCCAGCAGCCAAATGACCGGGGCCTACAATGAGCAGTTCTTC,TRBV3-1/TRBV3-2,few,TRBJ2-1,.
CASSCPRLRDNQETQYF,TGTGCCAGCAGTTGTCCCCGGTTGCGGGATAATCAAGAGACCCAGTACTTC,TRBV28,many,TRBJ2-5,.
CASSRVNYGYTF,TGTGCCAGCAGTCGAGTTAACTATGGCTACACCTTC,TRBV28,.,TRBJ1-2,.
CAWSDSYADTQYF,TGTGCCTGGAGCGACTCGTACGCAGATACGCAGTATTTT,TRBV30,few,TRBJ2-3,.
CASSFSGTPSTDTQYF,TGCGCCAGCAGCTTTAGCGGGACCCCTAGCACAGATACGCAGTATTTT,TRBV5-1,.,TRBJ2-3,TRBD2
CASSAGTVQGYEQYF,TGTGCCAGCAGCGCCGGGACAGTACAGGGCTACGAGCAGTACTTC,TRBV5-4,.,TRBJ2-7,TRBD1
CASSLTSGSNTGELFF,TGTGCCAGCAGCTTGACTAGCGGGTCGAACACCGGGGAGCTGTTTTTT,TRBV7-9,.,TRBJ2-2,TRBD2
CASSQEVPGAHNEQFF,TGCGCCAGCAGCCAAGAAGTACCGGGAGCCCACAATGAGCAGTTCTTC,TRBV4-1,once,TRBJ2-1,.
CASSGTSGSGDEQFF,TGTGCCAGCAGCGGGACTAGCGGGAGCGGAGATGAGCAGTTCTTC,TRBV2,.,TRBJ2-1,TRBD2